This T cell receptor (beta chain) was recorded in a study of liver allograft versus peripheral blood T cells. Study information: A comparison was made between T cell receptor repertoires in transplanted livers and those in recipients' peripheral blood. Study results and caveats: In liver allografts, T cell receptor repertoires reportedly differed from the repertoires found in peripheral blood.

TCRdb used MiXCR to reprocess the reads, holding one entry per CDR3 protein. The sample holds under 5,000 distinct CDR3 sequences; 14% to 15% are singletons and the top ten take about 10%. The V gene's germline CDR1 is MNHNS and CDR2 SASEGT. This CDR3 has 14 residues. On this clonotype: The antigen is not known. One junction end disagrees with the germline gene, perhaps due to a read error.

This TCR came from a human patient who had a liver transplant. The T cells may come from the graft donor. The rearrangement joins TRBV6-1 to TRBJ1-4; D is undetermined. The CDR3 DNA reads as TGCGCCAGCGGAGGAGGACCGCTAAATGAAAAACTGTTTTTT. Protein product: CASGGGPLNEKLFF.